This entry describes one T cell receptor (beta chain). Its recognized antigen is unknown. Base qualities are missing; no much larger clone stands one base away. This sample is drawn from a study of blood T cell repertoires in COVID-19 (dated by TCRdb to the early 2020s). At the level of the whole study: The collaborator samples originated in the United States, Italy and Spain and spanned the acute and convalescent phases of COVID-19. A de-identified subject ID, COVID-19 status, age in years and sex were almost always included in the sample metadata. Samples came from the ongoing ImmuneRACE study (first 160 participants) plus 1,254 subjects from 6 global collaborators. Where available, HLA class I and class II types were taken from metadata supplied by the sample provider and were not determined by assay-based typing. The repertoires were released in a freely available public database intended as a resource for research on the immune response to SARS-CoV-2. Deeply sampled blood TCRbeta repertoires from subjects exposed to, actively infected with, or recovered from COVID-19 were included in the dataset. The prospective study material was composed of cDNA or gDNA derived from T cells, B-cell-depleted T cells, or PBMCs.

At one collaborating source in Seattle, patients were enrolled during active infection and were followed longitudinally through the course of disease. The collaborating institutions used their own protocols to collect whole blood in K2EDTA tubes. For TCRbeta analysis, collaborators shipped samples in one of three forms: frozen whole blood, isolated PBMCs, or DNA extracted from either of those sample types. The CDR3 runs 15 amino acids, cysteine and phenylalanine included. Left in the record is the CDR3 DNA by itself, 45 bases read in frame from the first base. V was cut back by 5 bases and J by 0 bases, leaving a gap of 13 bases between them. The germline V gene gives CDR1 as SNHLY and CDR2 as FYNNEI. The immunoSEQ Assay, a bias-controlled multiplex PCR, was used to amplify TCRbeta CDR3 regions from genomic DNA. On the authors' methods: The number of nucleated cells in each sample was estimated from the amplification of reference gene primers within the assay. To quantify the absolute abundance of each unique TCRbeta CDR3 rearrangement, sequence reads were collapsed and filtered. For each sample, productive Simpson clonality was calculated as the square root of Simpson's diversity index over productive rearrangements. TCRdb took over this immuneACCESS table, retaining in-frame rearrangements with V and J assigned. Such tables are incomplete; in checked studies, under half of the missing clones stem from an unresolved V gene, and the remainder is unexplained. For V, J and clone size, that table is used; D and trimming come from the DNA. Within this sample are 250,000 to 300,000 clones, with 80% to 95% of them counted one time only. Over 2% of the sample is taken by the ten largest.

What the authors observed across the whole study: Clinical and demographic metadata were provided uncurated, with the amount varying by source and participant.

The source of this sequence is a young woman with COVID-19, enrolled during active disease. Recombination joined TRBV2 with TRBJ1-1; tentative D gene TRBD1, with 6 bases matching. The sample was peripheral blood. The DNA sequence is TGTGCCAGCAGTATACCGGGACACATGAACACTGAAGCTTTCTTT. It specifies CASSIPGHMNTEAFF.